The clone carrying this T cell receptor (beta chain) was counted only a few times. The data are from a study of shared clonotypes between healthy human individuals. The CDR3 contains 14 residues. Germline CDR1 and CDR2: SGHAT and FQNNGV. The V end was cut by 0 bases, the J end by 5 bases, with 10 bases between. It was around 300 ng DNA, 25,000 to 35,000 T cell genomes, that went into each replicate PCR of unsorted PBMC. Bulk PBMC genomic DNA spanned ten immunoSEQ deep plates. The protocol was immunoSEQ multiplex PCR, while the TCRdb copy is restricted to in-frame clones and leaves out a portion. The sample contains 470,000 or so clones, over 70% of which appear only once.

The TCR was taken from a woman in her forties in good health. Some clones in this sample may be carry-over from other donors' samples. Sequenced material: PBMCs. The genes are TRBV11-2 and TRBJ1-1; the D gene is possibly TRBD1 (6 bases). The CDR3 spells CASSLEGGRTEAFF. CDR3 in DNA: TGTGCCAGCAGCTTAGAAGGGGGGCGTACTGAAGCTTTCTTT.